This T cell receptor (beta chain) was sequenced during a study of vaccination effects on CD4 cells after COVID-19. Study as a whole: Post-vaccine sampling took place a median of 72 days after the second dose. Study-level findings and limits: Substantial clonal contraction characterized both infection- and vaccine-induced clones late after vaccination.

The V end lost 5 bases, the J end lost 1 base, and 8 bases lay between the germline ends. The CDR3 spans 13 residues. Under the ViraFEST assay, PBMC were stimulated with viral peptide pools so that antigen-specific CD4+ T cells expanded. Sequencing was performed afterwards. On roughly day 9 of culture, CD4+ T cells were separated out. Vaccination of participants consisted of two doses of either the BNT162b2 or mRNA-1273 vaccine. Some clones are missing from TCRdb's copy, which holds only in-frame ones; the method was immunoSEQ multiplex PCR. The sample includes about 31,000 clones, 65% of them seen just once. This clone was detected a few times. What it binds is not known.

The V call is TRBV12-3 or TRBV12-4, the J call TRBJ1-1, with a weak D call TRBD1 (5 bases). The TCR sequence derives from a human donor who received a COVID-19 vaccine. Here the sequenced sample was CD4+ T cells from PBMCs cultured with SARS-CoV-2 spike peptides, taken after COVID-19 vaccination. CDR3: CASSLQGNTEAFF. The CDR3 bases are TGTGCCAGCAGTCTCCAGGGGAACACTGAAGCTTTCTTT.